This is a list of T cell receptor beta chains from one sample in a study of cytotoxic CD8 clonotypes in ibrutinib-treated CLL. The data were produced by immunoSEQ multiplex PCR, yet TCRdb's version contains in-frame clones alone and is incomplete. This sample yields about 200,000 clones, of which about 72% are seen a single time; roughly an eighth belongs to the top ten. Sequences were derived from PBMCs, sampled after 24 months of ibrutinib treatment. Receptors originate from a human donor with chronic lymphocytic leukemia. Each CDR3 is given with its conserved first and last residue. The order of the fields is D gene, clone size, V gene, J gene, CDR3 length, CDR3 protein, CDR3 DNA. A D gene is named only where the DNA matches it firmly. The size of a clone is reported for some rows only, either as once, few or many, or as a class for expanded clones.

d_gene: NA
abundance: NA
v_gene: TRBV5-6
j_gene: TRBJ2-3
len: 15
CDR3aa: CASSFLARGTDTQYF
CDR3nt: TGTGCCAGCAGCTTTCTAGCGCGGGGCACAGATACGCAGTATTTT

d_gene: NA
abundance: NA
v_gene: TRBV2
j_gene: TRBJ2-1
len: 15
CDR3aa: CASSEAGVTNNEQFF
CDR3nt: TGTGCCAGCAGTGAAGCGGGAGTGACGAACAATGAGCAGTTCTTC

d_gene: NA
abundance: few
v_gene: TRBV2
j_gene: TRBJ1-5
len: 13
CDR3aa: CASAAWAPQPQHF
CDR3nt: TGTGCCAGCGCGGCCTGGGCCCCTCAGCCCCAGCATTTT

d_gene: NA
abundance: NA
v_gene: TRBV5-1
j_gene: TRBJ2-1
len: 16
CDR3aa: CASSSGVASSYNEQFF
CDR3nt: TGCGCCAGCAGCTCGGGGGTCGCGAGCTCCTACAATGAGCAGTTCTTC

d_gene: TRBD2
abundance: NA
v_gene: TRBV27
j_gene: TRBJ2-1
len: 14
CDR3aa: CASSLTGGSHEQFF
CDR3nt: TGTGCCAGCAGTTTGACGGGAGGTTCCCATGAGCAGTTCTTC

d_gene: NA
abundance: NA
v_gene: TRBV28
j_gene: TRBJ2-1
len: 15
CDR3aa: CASSLVLGGPNEQFF
CDR3nt: TGTGCCAGCAGTTTGGTTCTTGGCGGGCCCAATGAGCAGTTCTTC

d_gene: TRBD1
abundance: NA
v_gene: TRBV27
j_gene: TRBJ2-1
len: 14
CDR3aa: CASSLSAGGNEQFF
CDR3nt: TGTGCCAGCAGTTTATCGGCAGGGGGCAATGAGCAGTTCTTC

d_gene: NA
abundance: NA
v_gene: TRBV11-2
j_gene: TRBJ1-5
len: 14
CDR3aa: CASSKTVGNQPQHF
CDR3nt: TGTGCCAGCAGCAAGACAGTAGGCAATCAGCCCCAGCATTTT

d_gene: NA
abundance: once
v_gene: TRBV15
j_gene: TRBJ2-7
len: 16
CDR3aa: CATSRAVAARIYEQYF
CDR3nt: TGTGCCACCAGCAGAGCGGTGGCAGCCCGGATCTACGAGCAGTACTTC

d_gene: NA
abundance: NA
v_gene: TRBV5-1
j_gene: TRBJ1-2
len: 14
CDR3aa: CASSTLSPNYGYTF
CDR3nt: TGCGCCAGCAGTACACTTAGCCCTAACTATGGCTACACCTTC

d_gene: TRBD2
abundance: once
v_gene: TRBV5-4
j_gene: TRBJ2-7
len: 15
CDR3aa: CASSDRTSGSYEQYF
CDR3nt: TGTGCCAGCAGCGATCGTACTAGCGGGAGTTACGAGCAGTACTTC

d_gene: TRBD2
abundance: NA
v_gene: TRBV19
j_gene: TRBJ2-7
len: 17
CDR3aa: CASSIRLAGSSSYEQYF
CDR3nt: TGTGCCAGTAGTATCCGACTAGCGGGGTCGAGCTCCTACGAGCAGTACTTC

d_gene: NA
abundance: NA
v_gene: TRBV9
j_gene: TRBJ2-1
len: 13
CDR3aa: CASSVDSGNEQFF
CDR3nt: TGTGCCAGCAGCGTAGATAGTGGCAATGAGCAGTTCTTC

d_gene: NA
abundance: NA
v_gene: TRBV2
j_gene: TRBJ2-1
len: 11
CDR3aa: CASNKYNEQFF
CDR3nt: TGTGCCAGCAACAAGTACAATGAGCAGTTCTTC

d_gene: NA
abundance: many
v_gene: TRBV11-2
j_gene: TRBJ1-2
len: 15
CDR3aa: CASSLFPGWRYGYTF
CDR3nt: TGTGCCAGCAGCTTATTCCCAGGCTGGCGCTATGGCTACACCTTC

d_gene: TRBD1
abundance: NA
v_gene: TRBV7-3
j_gene: TRBJ2-5
len: 14
CDR3aa: CASSSTGDGETQYF
CDR3nt: TGTGCCAGCAGCTCGACAGGGGACGGAGAGACCCAGTACTTC

d_gene: NA
abundance: NA
v_gene: TRBV15
j_gene: TRBJ1-1
len: 11
CDR3aa: CATSRVGKAFF
CDR3nt: TGTGCCACCAGCAGAGTGGGTAAAGCTTTCTTT

d_gene: NA
abundance: NA
v_gene: TRBV9
j_gene: TRBJ2-2
len: 12
CDR3aa: CASTANTGELFF
CDR3nt: TGTGCCAGCACCGCGAACACCGGGGAGCTGTTTTTT

d_gene: NA
abundance: NA
v_gene: TRBV10-3
j_gene: TRBJ2-7
len: 12
CDR3aa: CAIRLGAGEQYF
CDR3nt: TGTGCCATCAGGCTCGGGGCTGGCGAGCAGTACTTC

d_gene: NA
abundance: NA
v_gene: TRBV7-6
j_gene: TRBJ2-5
len: 14
CDR3aa: CASSRRPSQETQYF
CDR3nt: TGTGCCAGCAGCCGGCGGCCGTCCCAAGAGACCCAGTACTTC

d_gene: NA
abundance: once
v_gene: TRBV9
j_gene: TRBJ1-3
len: 15
CDR3aa: CASSAQMGSGNTIYF
CDR3nt: TGTGCCAGCAGCGCTCAAATGGGATCTGGAAACACCATATATTTT

d_gene: NA
abundance: NA
v_gene: TRBV6-5
j_gene: TRBJ1-2
len: 13
CDR3aa: CASSYGGLGGYTF
CDR3nt: TGTGCCAGCAGTTACGGGGGGTTAGGTGGCTACACCTTC

d_gene: NA
abundance: NA
v_gene: TRBV7-9
j_gene: TRBJ2-5
len: 14
CDR3aa: CASSLRPDQETQYF
CDR3nt: TGTGCCAGCAGCTTACGGCCAGACCAAGAGACCCAGTACTTC

d_gene: TRBD1
abundance: NA
v_gene: TRBV6-5
j_gene: TRBJ2-7
len: 16
CDR3aa: CASSYSAGTGIYEQYF
CDR3nt: TGTGCCAGCAGTTACTCGGCCGGGACAGGGATCTACGAGCAGTACTTC

d_gene: TRBD2
abundance: once
v_gene: TRBV19
j_gene: TRBJ2-2
len: 14
CDR3aa: CASSIRGGLRELFF
CDR3nt: TGTGCCAGTAGTATACGGGGGGGGCTAAGGGAGCTGTTTTTT

d_gene: NA
abundance: NA
v_gene: TRBV19
j_gene: TRBJ2-7
len: 13
CDR3aa: CASSIGQGDEQYF
CDR3nt: TGTGCCAGTAGTATCGGGCAGGGCGACGAGCAGTACTTC

d_gene: TRBD1
abundance: NA
v_gene: TRBV19
j_gene: TRBJ2-3
len: 12
CDR3aa: CASGDRSDTQYF
CDR3nt: TGTGCCAGTGGGGACAGGTCAGATACGCAGTATTTT

d_gene: NA
abundance: NA
v_gene: TRBV4-2
j_gene: TRBJ2-3
len: 15
CDR3aa: CASSPLAIAADTQYF
CDR3nt: TGTGCCAGCAGCCCTCTAGCGATTGCGGCAGATACGCAGTATTTT

d_gene: NA
abundance: NA
v_gene: TRBV7-9
j_gene: TRBJ2-6
len: 14
CDR3aa: CASSLAGGANVLTF
CDR3nt: TGTGCCAGCAGCTTAGCGGGTGGGGCCAACGTCCTGACTTTC

d_gene: TRBD2
abundance: NA
v_gene: TRBV9
j_gene: TRBJ2-3
len: 16
CDR3aa: CASSVGLAGGPDTQYF
CDR3nt: TGTGCCAGCAGCGTAGGGCTAGCGGGAGGCCCAGATACGCAGTATTTT

d_gene: NA
abundance: NA
v_gene: TRBV28
j_gene: TRBJ2-1
len: 12
CDR3aa: CASSTRGLEQFF
CDR3nt: TGTGCCAGCAGTACCCGGGGTCTTGAGCAGTTCTTC

d_gene: NA
abundance: NA
v_gene: TRBV27
j_gene: TRBJ2-5
len: 14
CDR3aa: CASSSWGYQETQYF
CDR3nt: TGTGCCAGCAGTTCGTGGGGGTACCAAGAGACCCAGTACTTC

d_gene: NA
abundance: NA
v_gene: TRBV7-2
j_gene: TRBJ2-1
len: 15
CDR3aa: CASRRAGGTYNEQFF
CDR3nt: TGTGCCAGCAGACGAGCAGGGGGGACCTACAATGAGCAGTTCTTC

d_gene: NA
abundance: once
v_gene: TRBV5-4
j_gene: TRBJ2-1
len: 17
CDR3aa: CASSLDGGPNAYNEQFF
CDR3nt: TGTGCCAGCAGCTTGGATGGGGGGCCGAACGCCTACAATGAGCAGTTCTTC

d_gene: NA
abundance: few
v_gene: TRBV5-4
j_gene: TRBJ1-2
len: 14
CDR3aa: CASSTRTNDYGYTF
CDR3nt: TGTGCCAGCAGCACGAGAACTAACGACTATGGCTACACCTTC

d_gene: NA
abundance: NA
v_gene: TRBV7-2
j_gene: TRBJ1-2
len: 12
CDR3aa: CASSFGRYGYTF
CDR3nt: TGTGCCAGCAGCTTCGGGAGGTATGGCTACACCTTC

d_gene: NA
abundance: NA
v_gene: TRBV20-1
j_gene: TRBJ1-1
len: 11
CDR3aa: CSPSSGTEAFF
CDR3nt: TGCAGTCCTTCATCGGGCACTGAAGCTTTCTTT

d_gene: TRBD2
abundance: NA
v_gene: TRBV19
j_gene: TRBJ2-3
len: 15
CDR3aa: CASSGTGTSLDTQYF
CDR3nt: TGTGCCAGTAGTGGGACCGGGACTAGCTTAGATACGCAGTATTTT

d_gene: NA
abundance: NA
v_gene: TRBV30
j_gene: TRBJ2-7
len: 16
CDR3aa: CAWSALGHDSSYEQYF
CDR3nt: TGTGCCTGGAGTGCTCTTGGGCACGACAGCTCCTACGAGCAGTACTTC

d_gene: NA
abundance: NA
v_gene: TRBV7-2
j_gene: TRBJ2-5
len: 11
CDR3aa: CASRTEETQYF
CDR3nt: TGTGCCAGCAGGACGGAAGAGACCCAGTACTTC

d_gene: NA
abundance: NA
v_gene: TRBV19
j_gene: TRBJ2-1
len: 15
CDR3aa: CASSMGGSSYNEQFF
CDR3nt: TGTGCCAGTAGTATGGGTGGTAGCTCCTACAATGAGCAGTTCTTC

d_gene: NA
abundance: NA
v_gene: TRBV5-1
j_gene: TRBJ2-1
len: 14
CDR3aa: CASSLMGSINEQFF
CDR3nt: TGCGCCAGCAGCTTGATGGGGAGTATCAATGAGCAGTTCTTC

d_gene: TRBD2
abundance: NA
v_gene: TRBV4-3
j_gene: TRBJ2-1
len: 15
CDR3aa: CASSPETSGANEQFF
CDR3nt: TGCGCCAGCAGCCCTGAGACTAGCGGAGCGAATGAGCAGTTCTTC

d_gene: TRBD2
abundance: NA
v_gene: TRBV7-2
j_gene: TRBJ2-1
len: 16
CDR3aa: CASSLVVSSGGSLQFF
CDR3nt: TGTGCCAGCAGCTTGGTGGTCAGTAGCGGGGGGTCCTTGCAGTTCTTC

d_gene: NA
abundance: NA
v_gene: TRBV28
j_gene: TRBJ2-7
len: 13
CDR3aa: CASSPGQSYEQYF
CDR3nt: TGTGCCAGCAGCCCGGGCCAAAGCTACGAGCAGTACTTC

d_gene: NA
abundance: NA
v_gene: TRBV5-6
j_gene: TRBJ1-2
len: 12
CDR3aa: CASSLRNYGYTF
CDR3nt: TGTGCCAGCAGCTTGCGAAACTATGGCTACACCTTC

d_gene: NA
abundance: few
v_gene: TRBV27
j_gene: TRBJ2-3
len: 12
CDR3aa: CASSLRADTQYF
CDR3nt: TGTGCCAGCAGTTTGAGGGCAGATACGCAGTATTTT